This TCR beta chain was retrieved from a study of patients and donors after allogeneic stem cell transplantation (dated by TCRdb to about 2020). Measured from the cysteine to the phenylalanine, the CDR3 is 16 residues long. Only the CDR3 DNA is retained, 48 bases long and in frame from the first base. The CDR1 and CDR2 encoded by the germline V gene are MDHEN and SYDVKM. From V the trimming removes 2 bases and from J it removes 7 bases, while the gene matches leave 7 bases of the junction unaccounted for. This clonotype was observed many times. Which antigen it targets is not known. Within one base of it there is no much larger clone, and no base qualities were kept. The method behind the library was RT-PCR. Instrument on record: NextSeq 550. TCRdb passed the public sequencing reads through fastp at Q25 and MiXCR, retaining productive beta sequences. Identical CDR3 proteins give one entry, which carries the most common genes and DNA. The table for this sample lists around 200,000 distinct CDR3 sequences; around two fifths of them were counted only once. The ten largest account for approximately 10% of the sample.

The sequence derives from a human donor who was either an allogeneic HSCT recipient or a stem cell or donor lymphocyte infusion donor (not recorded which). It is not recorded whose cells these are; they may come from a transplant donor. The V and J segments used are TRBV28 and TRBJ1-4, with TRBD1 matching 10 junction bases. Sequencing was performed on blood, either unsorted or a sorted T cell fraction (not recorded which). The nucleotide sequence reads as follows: TGTGCCAGCAGTTTAGGCAGGGACAGGGGAGGTGAAAAACTGTTTTTT. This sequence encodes CASSLGRDRGGEKLFF.